Listed below are T cell receptor beta chains from one sample, sequenced in a study of cytotoxic CD8 clonotypes in ibrutinib-treated CLL. Clones were read by immunoSEQ multiplex PCR, and TCRdb kept only the in-frame ones, dropping some. The repertoire holds approximately 350,000 clones, with 67% as singletons. This specimen consisted of PBMCs, obtained after 36 months of ibrutinib treatment. All receptors come from a human donor with chronic lymphocytic leukemia. Both conserved end residues are part of each CDR3. The order of the fields is J gene, clone size, V gene, D gene, CDR3 DNA, CDR3 protein. D genes are given only for firm matches. Clone sizes are given selectively: once, few, many, or a class where the clone is expanded.

TRBJ2-7	-	TRBV11-2	TRBD2	TGTGCCAGCAGCTTAGGCCCGGTGTGGCGGGAGGACCCCTACGAGCAGTACTTC	CASSLGPVWREDPYEQYF
TRBJ2-3	-	TRBV29-1	TRBD2	TGCAGCGTTGACGCTAGCGGGAGGGCAGATACGCAGTATTTT	CSVDASGRADTQYF
TRBJ2-5	-	TRBV5-6	-	TGTGCCAGCAGCTTGGTTGTAGGGACCGAGACCCAGTACTTC	CASSLVVGTETQYF
TRBJ1-5	-	TRBV6-5	-	TGTGCCAGCAGCGTACAGGGTGGTCAGCCCCAGCATTTT	CASSVQGGQPQHF
TRBJ2-1	-	TRBV9	TRBD2	TGTGCCAGCAGCGTAGTGGGAGGGGACTTCCCCTACAATGAGCAGTTCTTC	CASSVVGGDFPYNEQFF
TRBJ2-1	-	TRBV5-1	TRBD2	TGCGCCAGCAGCTCCCATGGACTAGCTCGGAGCTCCTACAATGAGCAGTTCTTC	CASSSHGLARSSYNEQFF
TRBJ2-7	-	TRBV5-1	-	TGCGCCAGCAGCTTGGCGGGGTCCCATTACGAGCAGTACTTC	CASSLAGSHYEQYF
TRBJ1-6	-	TRBV7-8	-	TGTGCCAGCAGCGTGACAAGGGGGAATTCACCCCTCCACTTT	CASSVTRGNSPLHF
TRBJ2-4	-	TRBV6-6	-	TGTGCCAGCCTAAAAGGGCAGGGAACCATTCAGTACTTC	CASLKGQGTIQYF
TRBJ1-5	few	TRBV6-6	TRBD1	TGTGCCAGCAGGAAGACAGGGCTCGGCAATCAGCCCCAGCATTTT	CASRKTGLGNQPQHF
TRBJ1-2	few	TRBV15	TRBD1	TGTGCCACCAGCAGAACAAAGCCGGGACAGGGGTATTACACCTTC	CATSRTKPGQGYYTF
TRBJ2-7	-	TRBV2	-	TGTGCCAGCATCGAATCTGCTGACGAGCAGTACTTC	CASIESADEQYF
TRBJ1-2	-	TRBV9	-	TGTGCCAGCAGCGAGTGGGAGGGGGGCTATGGCTACACCTTC	CASSEWEGGYGYTF
TRBJ1-2	few	TRBV4-1	-	TGCGCCAGCAGCCCTTACAGCTCTGGGTATGGCTACACCTTC	CASSPYSSGYGYTF
TRBJ2-1	-	TRBV18	-	TGTGCCAGCTCACCGGCGGGACGCTACAATGAGCAGTTCTTC	CASSPAGRYNEQFF
TRBJ2-3	-	TRBV15	-	TGTGCCACCAGTGGGACTTCACGAACAGATACGCAGTATTTT	CATSGTSRTDTQYF
TRBJ1-2	-	TRBV6-6	TRBD1	TGTGCCAGCAGTTACTCGTACCCAGGGGGCTATGGCTACACCTTC	CASSYSYPGGYGYTF
TRBJ1-1	once	TRBV5-1	-	TGCGCCAGCAGCGGAGGGGGTGGGAACACTGAAGCTTTCTTT	CASSGGGGNTEAFF
TRBJ2-7	-	TRBV19	TRBD1	TGTGCCAGTAGTAATACAGGGGGCCGCGAGCAGTACTTC	CASSNTGGREQYF
TRBJ2-5	-	TRBV4-2	-	TGTGCCAGCAGCCAAGAGGAGTGGCTGGCGGAGACCCAGTACTTC	CASSQEEWLAETQYF
TRBJ1-1	-	TRBV7-8	TRBD1	TGTGCCAGCAGCTCCTCTTTCAGTCCCGGGACAGGGTTCGGGACTGAAGCTTTCTTT	CASSSSFSPGTGFGTEAFF
TRBJ2-5	-	TRBV5-1	-	TGCGCCAGCAGCCTACGGGGGCCCCAGGTACAAGAGACCCAGTACTTC	CASSLRGPQVQETQYF
TRBJ2-3	-	TRBV5-1	TRBD2	TGCGCCAGCAGTTCCACTAGCGGGGATTTCTCAGATACGCAGTATTTT	CASSSTSGDFSDTQYF
TRBJ1-5	-	TRBV7-2	-	TGTGCCAGCAGCTTTTCAGGGGAGGGCCAGCCCCAGCATTTT	CASSFSGEGQPQHF
TRBJ2-7	few	TRBV7-8	-	TGTGCCAGCAGCCTCCGGGCCCGCTTCTGGCAGTACTTC	CASSLRARFWQYF
TRBJ2-2	-	TRBV6-5	TRBD2	TGTGCCAGCAGTTTTGGACTAGTCGGAACCGGGGAGCTGTTTTTT	CASSFGLVGTGELFF
TRBJ2-5	-	TRBV13	-	TGTGCCAGCACGAGGGGAGAGACCCAGTACTTC	CASTRGETQYF
TRBJ1-2	-	TRBV4-1	TRBD1	TGCGCCAGCAGCCCAGTCGGGACAGACTATGGCTACACCTTC	CASSPVGTDYGYTF
TRBJ2-7	once	TRBV6-1	-	TGTGCCGTCGGGCCGCAGCCCACCTACGAGCAGTACTTC	CAVGPQPTYEQYF
TRBJ1-1	-	TRBV7-2	-	TGTGCCAGCAGCTTAGTCTGGGGAATGGACACTGAAGCTTTCTTT	CASSLVWGMDTEAFF
TRBJ2-1	-	TRBV5-1	TRBD1	TGCGCCAGCAGCCTCCGGGACAGGGGGTTTGATGAGCAGTTCTTC	CASSLRDRGFDEQFF
TRBJ2-1	-	TRBV9	TRBD2	TGTGCCAGCAGCGTAGCTTCAGGACTAGCGGGAGACAATGAGCAGTTCTTC	CASSVASGLAGDNEQFF
TRBJ1-3	-	TRBV19	-	TGTGCCAAACCCCGGTGGGGAAGCTCTGGAAACACCATATATTTT	CAKPRWGSSGNTIYF
TRBJ1-5	-	TRBV7-8	TRBD1	TGTGCCAGCAGCTTAGCGTTTGGGAGGACAGGGGCTCTCAATCAGCCCCAGCATTTT	CASSLAFGRTGALNQPQHF
TRBJ1-1	-	TRBV5-1	-	TGCGCCAGCAGCTTTGGGAACACTGAAGCTTTCTTT	CASSFGNTEAFF
TRBJ1-2	-	TRBV4-1	TRBD1	TGCGCCAGCAGCACTGGGACAGGTACTGTCTATGGCTACACCTTC	CASSTGTGTVYGYTF
TRBJ2-3	-	TRBV13	-	TGTGCCAGCAGCTTAGCGGGAAAGGGAAATACGCAGTATTTT	CASSLAGKGNTQYF